Shown below are 7 T cell receptor beta chains from a single sample sequenced in a study of T cells in women clearing cervical HPV infection. Only in-frame clones appear in the TCRdb table, and some are missing; sequencing was by immunoSEQ multiplex PCR. The repertoire table contains 20,000 to 25,000 clones. The sequencing input was blood buffy coat. The receptor source for this set is a woman aged 18 to 75 with a cervical HPV16 infection that either progressed to CIN3+ or cleared (not recorded which).

On this clone: The observed sequence ends 3 residues before the CDR3 terminus, with the missing tail filled in from the germline J gene. This chain uses TRBV29-1 with TRBJ2-7, with 7 positions matching TRBD2. Germline V gives CDR1 SQVTM, CDR2 ANQGSEA. The trim removed 7 bases at V and 2 bases at J, leaving 8 bases unmatched. The CDR3 consists of 13 residues. This CDR3 reads CSALAGVPYEQYF. The CDR3 DNA, read in part, is TGCAGCGCGTTAGCGGGTGTGCCCTACGAG.

As for this clone: The read stops 3 residues short of the end of the CDR3; the missing end is completed from the germline J gene. V is TRBV11-1 and J is TRBJ2-7, with 12 positions matching TRBD2. Germline CDR1 and CDR2: SGHAT and FQDESV (reference sequence). Germline trimming cut 5 bases from V and 5 bases from J; bases unmatched to any gene: 7. The CDR3 is made up of 15 amino acids. The CDR3 DNA, read in part, is TGTGCCAGCAGCCGTCCGACTAGCGGGAGTCACGAG. As protein: CASSRPTSGSHE. The entire CDR3 protein is CASSRPTSGSHEQYF.

Points on this clone: The CDR3 goes on 3 residues after the read ends, and that part is filled in from the germline J gene. The chain uses TRBV5-1 and TRBJ2-5, with D hard to call. V shed 0 bases and J shed 2 bases, with 14 bases lying between them. The CDR3 runs 16 residues. Germline V gene sequence: CDR1 SGHRS, CDR2 YFSETQ. This CDR3 reads CASSLDTRSRQETQYF. Incomplete CDR3 DNA: TGCGCCAGCAGCTTGGATACCAGGTCCCGTCAAGAGACC.

A word on this clone: The read falls 3 residues short of the CDR3 end, and the missing part is taken from the germline J gene. The chain couples TRBV19 to TRBJ2-7, with TRBD1 matching over 9 bases. The CDR3 is 13 residues long. The germline V gene encodes CDR1 LNHDA and CDR2 SQIVND (reference sequence). Trimming at V came to 5 bases and at J to 5 bases, leaving 4 bases not matched to a gene. Partial CDR3 DNA: TGTGCCAGTAGTGCGGGACAGGGAAACGAG. Translating gives CASSAGQGNE. The entire CDR3 is CASSAGQGNEQYF.

Turning to this clone: The read ends 3 residues early relative to the CDR3; the germline J gene fills the gap. The V and J genes are TRBV7-9 and TRBJ1-4; D is ambiguous. With 2 bases removed from V and 0 bases from J, the gap between germline ends came to 7 bases. This CDR3 is 15 amino acids long. CDR1 and CDR2 from the germline V gene are SEHNR and FQNEAQ (reference sequence). The DNA read from the CDR3 is TGTGCCAGCAGCTTATTGTCTGCAACTAATGAAAAA. Its protein is CASSLLSATNEK. The whole CDR3 protein reads CASSLLSATNEKLFF.

CDR3 bases read: TGCGCCAGCAGCCTCGGGGGGGGCGAAGAAAAA. This encodes CASSLGGGEEK. The entire CDR3 sequence reads CASSLGGGEEKLFF. This sequence joins TRBV4-1 and TRBJ1-4, with D tentatively TRBD1 (6 bases). The missing CDR3 end, 3 residues past where the read stops, is filled in from the germline J gene. V shed 4 bases and J shed 8 bases, with 14 bases lying between them. The CDR3 is 14 residues long. Per germline, CDR1 MGHRA and CDR2 YSYEKL.

The CDR3 bases that were read are TGTGCCAGCAGTCCCCGACGGGGGGTCTACGAG. This translates into CASSPRRGVYE. The full CDR3 protein is CASSPRRGVYEQYF. The rearrangement links TRBV28 to TRBJ2-7; TRBD2 agrees at 7 bases. From the germline J gene comes the end of the CDR3, since the read stops 3 residues before it. This CDR3 has 14 amino acids. Trimming took 5 bases from V and 3 from J; bases not matched to a gene: 7. Germline CDR1 MDHEN, CDR2 SYDVKM.